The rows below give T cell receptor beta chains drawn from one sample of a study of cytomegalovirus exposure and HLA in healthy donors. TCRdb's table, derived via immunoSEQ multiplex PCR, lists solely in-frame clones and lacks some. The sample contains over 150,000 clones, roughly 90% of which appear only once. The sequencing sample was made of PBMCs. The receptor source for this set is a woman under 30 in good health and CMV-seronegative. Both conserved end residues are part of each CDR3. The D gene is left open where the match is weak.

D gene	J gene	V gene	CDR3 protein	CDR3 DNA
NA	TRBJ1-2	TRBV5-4	CASSSTETYGYTF	TGTGCCAGCAGCTCCACAGAAACCTATGGCTACACCTTC
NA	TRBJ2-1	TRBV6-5	CASLKRLGKNNEQFF	TGTGCCAGCCTTAAGAGACTAGGTAAGAACAATGAGCAGTTCTTC
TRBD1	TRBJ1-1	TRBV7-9	CASERLTRTGGNTEAFF	TGTGCCAGCGAAAGGCTTACGAGGACAGGGGGGAACACTGAAGCTTTCTTT
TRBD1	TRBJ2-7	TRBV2	CASSPGQGAREQYF	TGTGCCAGCAGCCCAGGACAGGGGGCGAGGGAGCAGTACTTC
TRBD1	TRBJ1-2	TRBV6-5	CASRRKPGQGSGYTF	TGTGCCAGCAGGCGGAAACCGGGACAGGGCAGCGGCTACACCTTC
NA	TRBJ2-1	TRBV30	CAWAQTYNEQFF	TGTGCCTGGGCCCAGACCTACAATGAGCAGTTCTTC
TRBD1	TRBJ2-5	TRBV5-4	CASSPRTGTETQYF	TGTGCCAGCAGCCCTCGGACAGGGACGGAGACCCAGTACTTC
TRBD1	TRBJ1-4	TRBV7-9	CASSFGQGEEKLFF	TGTGCCAGCAGCTTCGGACAGGGAGAGGAAAAACTGTTTTTT
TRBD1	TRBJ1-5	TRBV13	CASSSRLQGFNQPQHF	TGTGCCAGCAGCTCCCGACTACAGGGGTTCAATCAGCCCCAGCATTTT
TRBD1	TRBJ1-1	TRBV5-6	CASSYRGIMNTEAFF	TGTGCCAGCAGCTACAGGGGTATCATGAACACTGAAGCTTTCTTT
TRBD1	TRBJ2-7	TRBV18	CASSPGQVLTYEQYF	TGTGCCAGCTCACCCGGACAGGTACTAACCTACGAGCAGTACTTC
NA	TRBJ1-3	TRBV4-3	CASSPYRPSGNTIYF	TGCGCCAGCAGCCCCTACAGACCCTCTGGAAACACCATATATTTT
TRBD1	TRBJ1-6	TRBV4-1	CASSQRPRDRGSYNSPLHF	TGCGCCAGCAGCCAGAGGCCACGGGACAGGGGCTCCTATAATTCACCCCTCCACTTT
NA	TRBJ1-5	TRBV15	CATSRDLLNQPQHF	TGTGCCACCAGCAGAGATCTCCTGAATCAGCCCCAGCATTTT
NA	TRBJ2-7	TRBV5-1	CASSTIPQSYEQYF	TGCGCCAGCAGCACTATACCTCAGTCCTACGAGCAGTACTTC
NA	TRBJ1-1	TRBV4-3	CASSQGAGSNTEAFF	TGCGCCAGCAGCCAGGGGGCAGGGTCGAACACTGAAGCTTTCTTT